Listed here are 30 T cell receptor beta chains from one sample, sequenced in a study of OX40 agonist ivuxolimab in advanced cancers. The protocol was immunoSEQ multiplex PCR, while the TCRdb copy is restricted to in-frame clones and leaves out a portion. The table includes about 68,000 clones, more than 65% detected once. The source was CD4+ or CD8+ T cells sorted from blood, collected in a trial of the OX40 agonist ivuxolimab. The receptors originated from an adult with an advanced solid tumor such as melanoma, head and neck, liver or kidney cancer.

The chain combines TRBV7-9 with TRBJ2-3; D might be TRBD1 or TRBD2, each matching 5 bases. Germline V gene lookup returns CDR1 SEHNR and CDR2 FQNEAQ (reference sequence). The CDR3 is made up of 17 amino acids. The ends were cut back, 3 bases at V and 1 base at J, with 17 bases in the middle. DNA for the CDR3: TGTGCCAGCAGCTTCTATTTTGGGGGAGAGGGCACAGATACGCAGTATTTT. Its protein is CASSFYFGGEGTDTQYF.

V usage is TRBV5-4 and J usage is TRBJ2-7; TRBD1 matches at 9 bases. V gave up 3 bases and J gave up 1 base; unmatched junction bases: 8. There are 16 residues in the CDR3. The germline V gene encodes CDR1 SGHNT and CDR2 YYREEE (reference sequence). In nucleotides, the CDR3 is TGTGCCAGCAGCTATTTACCGGGACAGGGATCCTACGAGCAGTACTTC. Translation gives CASSYLPGQGSYEQYF.

Written as DNA, the CDR3 is TGTGCCAGCAGTTTAGGGGGGCTAGGGAACACTGAAGCTTTCTTT. Protein product: CASSLGGLGNTEAFF. The V gene is TRBV28, the J gene TRBJ1-1; a possible D gene is TRBD1 (6 bases). There are 15 residues in the CDR3. The ends were cut back, 2 bases at V and 1 base at J, with 11 bases in the middle. From germline, CDR1 is MDHEN and CDR2 SYDVKM.

The chain carries TRBV30 and TRBJ1-2; D is unresolved. The CDR3 covers 11 residues. Trimming removed 3 bases from V and 13 bases from J, with 15 bases in between. In germline, CDR1 is GTSNPN, CDR2 SVGIG (reference sequence). The CDR3 reads CAWSQSGEGTF. For the CDR3, the DNA is TGTGCCTGGAGCCAAAGCGGGGAAGGCACCTTC.

A few counts support this clone. The chain carries TRBV11-2 and TRBJ2-7; 9 nucleotides line up with TRBD2. V dropped 1 base and J dropped 3; count of bases not matched to a gene: 4. The germline gives CDR1 SGHAT, CDR2 FQNNGV. The CDR3 contains 15 residues. CDR3 amino acids: CASSLVAGAVYEQYF. CDR3 nucleotides: TGTGCCAGCAGCTTAGTAGCGGGAGCAGTCTACGAGCAGTACTTC.

The chain has TRBV11-2 and TRBJ2-7; D is unresolved. CDR3 length: 12 amino acids. Germline V lookup: CDR1 SGHAT, CDR2 FQNNGV. V was cut by 8 bases and J by 5 bases, with 13 bases left in between. The CDR3 spells CASARSRDEQYF. The CDR3 DNA follows: TGTGCCAGCGCCAGGAGTAGGGACGAGCAGTACTTC.

The V gene is TRBV20-1, the J gene TRBJ2-3; D might be TRBD2 (5 bases). Deletions cut 6 bases from V and 6 bases from J, with 10 bases between. Germline CDR1 and CDR2: DFQATT and SNEGSKA (reference sequence). The CDR3 extends over 11 amino acids. CDR3 nucleotides: TGCAGTGCCTCAGGACTCGATACGCAGTATTTT. Translated, it gives CSASGLDTQYF.

V is TRBV6-1 and J is TRBJ2-3; TRBD2 aligns across 9 bases. Trimming took 7 bases from V and 6 from J; bases not matched to a gene: 8. Germline values: CDR1 MNHNS, CDR2 SASEGT. This CDR3 has 14 amino acids. The chain's CDR3 is CASKAGGPSDTQYF. For the CDR3, the DNA is TGTGCCAGCAAGGCGGGAGGGCCGTCTGATACGCAGTATTTT.

The rearrangement links TRBV6-5 to TRBJ1-2; no clear D. Germline V gene lookup returns CDR1 MNHEY and CDR2 SVGAGI. Trimming took 2 bases from V and 5 from J, leaving 6 bases between them. The CDR3 extends over 12 amino acids. CDR3: CASSYPTYGYTF. In DNA form, the CDR3 reads TGTGCCAGCAGTTACCCAACATATGGCTACACCTTC.

The chain joins TRBV5-1 to TRBJ2-5; 7 bases line up with TRBD1. After removal of 4 bases from V and 0 bases from J, the junction contained 6 bases not matched to a gene. Germline CDR1 reads SGHRS; CDR2 reads YFSETQ. There are 15 residues in the CDR3. The CDR3 nucleotides read TGCGCCAGCAGCGCCTTGACAGGGAACCAAGAGACCCAGTACTTC. It is translated as CASSALTGNQETQYF.

The chain joins TRBV6-5 to TRBJ2-7, with D unclear. Trimming stripped 5 bases from V and 4 bases from J, with 9 bases between. The CDR3 is 12 residues long. Germline CDR1 MNHEY, CDR2 SVGAGI. The CDR3 loop is CASSRSVYEQYF. The CDR3 coding sequence is TGTGCCAGCAGTCGGTCCGTTTACGAGCAGTACTTC.

This rearrangement joins TRBV5-6 to TRBJ2-2, with 7 bases matching TRBD2. Germline V gene lookup returns CDR1 SGHDT and CDR2 YYEEEE. The ends lost 7 bases at V and 1 base at J; junction bases unmatched: 7. This CDR3 has 15 residues. The CDR3 DNA reads as TGTGCCAGCCTGCCCAGCGGGGAGAACACCGGGGAGCTGTTTTTT. Its protein product is CASLPSGENTGELFF.

V gene TRBV28 combines with J gene TRBJ2-7; D not resolved. Germline assignment: CDR1 MDHEN and CDR2 SYDVKM. The CDR3 is 15 amino acids. V was trimmed by 6 bases and J by 2 bases, leaving 17 bases between them. CDR3 in amino acids: CASSAPQRVAYEQYF. CDR3 DNA sequence: TGTGCCAGCAGCGCCCCCCAGCGCGTAGCCTACGAGCAGTACTTC.

The chain uses TRBV7-9 and TRBJ1-5; D unclear. Germline lookup yields CDR1 SEHNR and CDR2 FQNEAQ (reference sequence). CDR3 length: 14 residues. The ends were cut back, 3 bases at V and 2 bases at J, with 8 bases in the middle. The CDR3 region is CASSFSGGNQPQHF. The CDR3, as DNA: TGTGCCAGCAGCTTCTCGGGAGGCAATCAGCCCCAGCATTTT.

The chain carries TRBV21-1 and TRBJ2-3; the table calls TRBD1, which could not be checked here. TRBV21-1 is flagged as a pseudogene. This CDR3 has 18 amino acids. The CDR3 DNA reads as TGTGCCAGCAGCGGCCGGGACAGGGGCCTCCCTGGCACAGATACGCAGTATTTT. Translating it yields CASSGRDRGLPGTDTQYF.

The chain joins TRBV7-2 to TRBJ2-5; the D is unclear. The DNA end is more similar to TRBJ2-7, so the J call may be wrong. The CDR3 consists of 14 residues. CDR1 is SGHTA and CDR2 is FQGNSA in the germline V gene. CDR3: CASSLDRNSYEQYF. The CDR3 nucleotides read TGTGCCAGCAGCTTAGATAGGAACTCCTACGAGCAGTACTTC.

This clone has just one count. The chain has TRBV7-6 and TRBJ2-7, with unresolved D. Germline V lookup: CDR1 SGHVS, CDR2 FNYEAQ. CDR3 size: 18 residues. V was trimmed by 0 bases and J by 12 bases, leaving 30 bases between them. The CDR3 sequence is CASSLASPTRIPWNNRYF. Here the CDR3 DNA reads TGTGCCAGCAGCTTAGCTTCCCCGACCCGAATCCCTTGGAACAATCGGTACTTC.

This clone was observed a single time. The chain recombines TRBV5-1 with TRBJ2-7; 7 nucleotides match TRBD1. CDR1 is SGHRS and CDR2 is YFSETQ in the germline V gene. The junction had 14 bases not matched to a gene; V was cut back by 5 bases and J by 3 bases. The CDR3 totals 16 residues. DNA of the CDR3: TGCGCCAGCAGTACCCACGACCGGGACAGATTCTACGAGCAGTACTTC. Encoded protein: CASSTHDRDRFYEQYF.

V and J are TRBV28 and TRBJ1-4; no clear D. This CDR3 region has 12 residues. Between the trimmed V and J ends, which lost 2 bases and 8 bases, there was a span of 6 bases. CDR1 and CDR2 (germline): MDHEN, SYDVKM. This CDR3 reads CASSLVGEKLFF. The DNA for the CDR3 is TGTGCCAGCAGTTTAGTAGGAGAAAAACTGTTTTTT.

V gene TRBV21-1 combines with J gene TRBJ2-7; the D segment call TRBD1 is taken from the table without a DNA check. TRBV21-1 is flagged as a pseudogene. This CDR3 has 14 residues. The CDR3 DNA follows: TGTGCCAGCAATGGGACAGTCTTCTCCTACGAGCAGTACTTC. Protein: CASNGTVFSYEQYF.

CDR3 sequence: CASQRTSGYNEQFF. The CDR3 DNA follows: TGTGCCAGCCAAAGGACTAGCGGTTACAATGAGCAGTTCTTC. The chain uses TRBV9 and TRBJ2-1, with TRBD2 identical over 10 bases. Germline V CDR1 and CDR2: SGDLS, YYNGEE. This CDR3 has 14 residues. V lost 7 bases to trimming and J lost 4 bases; unmatched junction nucleotides: 5.

V and J are TRBV9 and TRBJ2-6, with D unclear. CDR3 length: 15 residues. Germline V gene lookup returns CDR1 SGDLS and CDR2 YYNGEE. V lost 2 bases to trimming and J lost 4 bases, with 10 bases between them. The CDR3 DNA reads as TGTGCCAGCAGCGTCGACGGATGGGGGGCCAACGTCCTGACTTTC. Its translation is CASSVDGWGANVLTF.

This sequence joins TRBV6-1 and TRBJ2-1, with D maybe TRBD1 (5 bases). The germline V gene encodes CDR1 MNHNS and CDR2 SASEGT. The CDR3 sequence is 11 residues long. V gave up 1 base and J gave up 14 bases, with 9 bases separating them. CDR3 in amino acids: CASSEVKGKFF. CDR3 DNA sequence: TGTGCCAGCAGTGAAGTAAAGGGGAAGTTCTTC.

The V call is TRBV4-1, the J call TRBJ2-1; 7 nucleotides agree with TRBD2. The CDR3 covers 13 residues. The germline gives CDR1 MGHRA, CDR2 YSYEKL. J gave up 9 bases and V 4 bases, and 6 bases lay outside the gene matches. The CDR3 reads CASSPTSLSEQFF. The DNA of the CDR3 is TGCGCCAGCAGCCCGACTAGCCTGAGTGAGCAGTTCTTC.

This clone was observed a few times. CDR3 DNA sequence: TGTGCCTGGAGCGGGGGACTAGCGGGAGGCACACCTCAGTTCTTC. It codes for CAWSGGLAGGTPQFF. The chain recombines TRBV30 with TRBJ2-1, with 15 bases aligning to TRBD2. Germline V lookup: CDR1 GTSNPN, CDR2 SVGIG (reference sequence). The junction had 10 bases not matched to a gene; V was cut back by 3 bases and J by 13 bases. This CDR3 has 15 residues.

This clone has just one count. This chain connects TRBV9 to TRBJ2-3, with 7 bases matching TRBD2. This CDR3 spans 16 amino acids. Germline trimming cut 4 bases from V and 6 bases from J; bases unmatched to any gene: 14. The germline gives CDR1 SGDLS, CDR2 YYNGEE. The CDR3 protein is CASSRGAGASGDTQYF. In DNA form, the CDR3 reads TGTGCCAGCAGCAGAGGGGCGGGAGCCTCGGGGGATACGCAGTATTTT.

This clone was found once. The CDR3 sequence: CASSLGSQGGDYGYTF. The CDR3 bases are TGTGCCAGCAGTTTAGGATCACAGGGAGGCGACTATGGCTACACCTTC. The chain uses TRBV28 and TRBJ1-2, with D possibly TRBD1 on 6 matching bases. CDR3 length: 16 amino acids. V was clipped by 2 bases and J by 3 bases, with 16 bases between them. CDR1 is MDHEN, CDR2 SYDVKM, per germline.

The rearrangement joins TRBV20-1 to TRBJ1-1; D remains ambiguous. This CDR3 spans 10 amino acids. Trimming left V 0 bases short and J 11 bases short, with 7 bases between. In germline, CDR1 is DFQATT, CDR2 SNEGSKA (reference sequence). The DNA of the CDR3 is TGCAGTGCTAGAGATACTGGGGCTTTCTTT. Encoded protein: CSARDTGAFF.

This chain links TRBV19 with TRBJ2-7; TRBD1 or TRBD2 may be the D gene (5 bases each). CDR1 LNHDA and CDR2 SQIVND come from the germline V gene (reference sequence). V was cut by 7 bases and J by 0 bases, with 13 bases left in between. The length of the CDR3 is 14 residues. The CDR3 is CASNSGTDSYEQYF. The CDR3 nucleotides are TGTGCCAGTAACTCCGGGACGGACTCCTACGAGCAGTACTTC.

The chain combines TRBV2 with TRBJ2-1; D not certain. This CDR3 has 13 residues. V shed 3 bases and J shed 2 bases, with 5 bases lying between them. Germline lookup yields CDR1 SNHLY and CDR2 FYNNEI. The DNA of the CDR3 is TGTGCCAGCAGTGATCAGGCCTACAATGAGCAGTTCTTC. It encodes CASSDQAYNEQFF.